This T cell receptor beta chain was profiled in a study of shared clonotypes between healthy human individuals. Nashville, Tennessee was home to all donors, who were Caucasian adults. As originally analysed: From ImmunoSEQ came sequences covering only the junction and carrying no quality scores, so filtering differed. Repertoires were generated with immunoSEQ multiplex PCR, while TCRdb's copy carries only in-frame clones and drops some. V and J calls and clone size are copied from that table; D and trimming were computed from the DNA. The repertoire has 1,400,000 or so clones, less than 99% of them found once; the top ten carry around 0.38%. With V trimmed by 5 bases and J by 6 bases, 23 bases remained unmatched. The CDR3 length is 19 residues. Germline loops: CDR1 MDHEN, CDR2 SYDVKM.

The receptor was derived from a man aged 25-45 years in good health. Sequencing was performed on naive CD4+ T cells sorted from blood. Subset described: CD45RA+ positively selected. The rearrangement links TRBV28 to TRBJ2-7, with 9 bases lining up with TRBD1. Written as DNA, the CDR3 is TGTGCCAGCAGTCCAGGACAGGGGAGGACGGCTAATGGCGTCTCCGAGCAGTACTTC. Its translation: CASSPGQGRTANGVSEQYF.